These 19 T cell receptor beta chains originate from one sample sequenced in a study of blood T cells in healthy people across ages. For the second PCR, which ran for 7 to 11 cycles, a sample-barcoded 5' primer and a J-beta primer mix were used. MiXCR, run by TCRdb on the 5' RACE reads, gives a single entry per CDR3 protein. This table holds over 1,200,000 distinct CDR3 sequences, 45% to 70% found once. The material sequenced was blood. Every receptor here comes from a man between 18 and 35 years old in good health.

The chain combines TRBV5-1 with TRBJ2-7; 7 nucleotides agree with TRBD2. CDR1 is SGHRS, CDR2 YFSETQ, per germline. The CDR3 runs 16 residues. The V and J ends lost 5 bases and 7 bases, in that order; junction bases with no gene match: 18. CDR3 bases: TGCGCCAGCAGGCATGCCGGGACTAACCCCTACAATGAGCAGTACTTC. Translating gives CASRHAGTNPYNEQYF.

V gene TRBV12-3 or TRBV12-4 combines with J gene TRBJ1-4; D is undetermined. The CDR3 covers 14 residues. Trimming cost V 5 bases and J 7 bases, with 14 bases left between them. CDR3 in amino acids: CASSPEPRFEKLFF. The CDR3 DNA reads TGTGCCAGCAGTCCAGAACCTCGCTTTGAAAAACTGTTTTTT.

The CDR3 region has the DNA TGTGCCAGCAGTCCAGGACTAGCACCCTCCTACGAGCAGTACTTC. This translates into CASSPGLAPSYEQYF. The chain couples TRBV2 to TRBJ2-7; 8 bases line up with TRBD2. Germline V CDR1 and CDR2: SNHLY, FYNNEI. V lost 5 bases and J lost 0; bases outside the gene matches: 6. This CDR3 has 15 amino acids.

The rearrangement joins TRBV2 to TRBJ2-5, with a tentative D call TRBD2 (7 bases). CDR1 is SNHLY and CDR2 is FYNNEI in the germline V gene. V dropped 0 bases and J dropped 7 bases, with 30 bases sitting between them. CDR3 size: 20 residues. The DNA of the CDR3 is TGTGCCAGCAGTGAAGCGCTAACCGGTTTAGCGGGTCCTGGCAGGGGGACCCAGTACTTC. Its translation is CASSEALTGLAGPGRGTQYF. The variable domain in full, completed from reference TRBV2 and TRBJ2-5, reads EPEVTQTPSHQVTQMGQEVILRCVPISNHLYFYWYRQILGQKVEFLVSFYNNEISEKSEIFDDQFSVERPDGSNFTLKIRSTKLEDSAMYFCASSEALTGLAGPGRGTQYFGPGTRLLVL.

V gene TRBV20-1 combines with J gene TRBJ2-1, with 8 bases identical to TRBD2. CDR1 is DFQATT and CDR2 is SNEGSKA in the germline V gene (reference sequence). CDR3 length: 15 amino acids. The V and J ends lost 0 bases and 6 bases, in that order; junction bases with no gene match: 7. The CDR3 sequence is CSARDDGRGANEQFF. CDR3 nucleotide sequence: TGCAGTGCTAGAGATGACGGGAGGGGGGCCAATGAGCAGTTCTTC.

The chain recombines TRBV4-1 with TRBJ1-4, with D uncertain. The CDR3 runs 14 residues. Trimming shortened V by 0 bases and J by 2 bases, and 4 bases separated the two germline ends. The V gene's germline CDR1 is MGHRA and CDR2 YSYEKL. CDR3 protein: CASSQEGTNEKLFF. The CDR3 DNA reads TGCGCCAGCAGCCAAGAAGGTACTAATGAAAAACTGTTTTTT.

This clonotype appeared once. V and J are TRBV19 and TRBJ2-4; 11 nucleotides match TRBD1. The CDR3 length is 15 residues. V dropped 5 bases and J dropped 9; count of bases not matched to a gene: 9. Per the germline V gene, CDR1 is LNHDA and CDR2 is SQIVND (reference sequence). In DNA form, the CDR3 reads TGTGCCAGTAGTCAGAACCGGGACAGGGGGTCCATTCAGTACTTC. Protein: CASSQNRDRGSIQYF.

This clonotype appeared a few times. V and J are TRBV7-9 and TRBJ2-3; 7 bases are a match to TRBD1. Germline V gene lookup returns CDR1 SEHNR and CDR2 FQNEAQ (reference sequence). The CDR3 has 16 amino acids. With V trimmed by 0 bases and J by 5 bases, 8 bases remained unmatched. The CDR3 DNA is TGTGCCAGCAGCTTAGCCCCGGGACAGTCGATAGATACGCAGTATTTT. This sequence encodes CASSLAPGQSIDTQYF.

The rearrangement joins TRBV7-2 to TRBJ1-5; a weak D match, TRBD1 (5 bases). The CDR3 totals 15 residues. Between the trimmed V and J ends, which lost 1 base and 5 bases, there was a span of 12 bases. Germline CDR1 reads SGHTA; CDR2 reads FQGNSA. For the CDR3, the DNA is TGTGCCAGCAGCTTAGAGAGGGGTGGTCATCAGCCCCAGCATTTT. Protein sequence: CASSLERGGHQPQHF.

The J gene is TRBJ2-3, the V gene TRBV2; D not certain. V gave up 6 bases and J gave up 0 bases, with 13 bases separating them. This CDR3 region has 15 residues. Germline V gene sequence: CDR1 SNHLY, CDR2 FYNNEI. DNA of the CDR3: TGTGCCAGCAGCGGAGACACAACAAGCACAGATACGCAGTATTTT. Translating it yields CASSGDTTSTDTQYF.

This clonotype was observed a handful of times. The CDR3: CASSYSGLTNTGELFF. The CDR3 coding sequence is TGTGCCAGCAGTTACTCGGGACTTACGAACACCGGGGAGCTGTTTTTT. The gene calls are TRBV6-2 or TRBV6-3 and TRBJ2-2; D is possibly TRBD2 (6 bases). This CDR3 region has 16 residues. V was trimmed by 0 bases and J by 0 bases, leaving 8 bases between them. Germline-derived CDR1 and CDR2 are MNHEY and SVGEGT.

The chain joins TRBV28 to TRBJ2-1, with 12 bases aligning to TRBD2. J gave up 4 bases and V 3 bases, and 4 bases lay outside the gene matches. The germline V gene has CDR1 MDHEN and CDR2 SYDVKM. The CDR3 totals 16 residues. CDR3 residues: CASSFTLAGGYNEQFF. Here the CDR3 DNA reads TGTGCCAGCAGTTTCACGCTAGCGGGGGGGTACAATGAGCAGTTCTTC.

V and J are TRBV25-1 and TRBJ1-4; 7 bases line up with TRBD1. Trimming cost V 7 bases and J 7 bases; bases outside gene matches: 6. Per germline, CDR1 MGHDK and CDR2 SYGVNS. The CDR3 contains 13 residues. The CDR3 spells CASTNPGGEKLFF. CDR3 in DNA: TGTGCCAGCACTAACCCAGGGGGTGAAAAACTGTTTTTT.

This clonotype has just a few counts. The rearrangement uses TRBV29-1 and TRBJ2-7; 12 bases are shared with TRBD1. The J call is uncertain, as TRBJ2-5 better fits the DNA end. This CDR3 region has 13 residues. Germline loops: CDR1 SQVTM, CDR2 ANQGSEA. CDR3 DNA sequence: TGCAGCGTATGGGACAGGGGGCTGAAGACCCAGTACTTC. It specifies CSVWDRGLKTQYF.

Concerning this clonotype itself: A read error may produce the germline difference seen at one junction end. The J gene is TRBJ2-7, the V gene TRBV30; tentatively, D is TRBD2 (5 bases). The CDR3 sequence is 11 residues long. Germline V CDR1 and CDR2: GTSNPN, SVGIG (reference sequence). Written as DNA, the CDR3 is TGTGCCGGGAGTGTACGGGGAGAGCAGTACTTC. This codes for CAGSVRGEQYF.

The chain combines TRBV28 with TRBJ1-2; the match to TRBD1 covers 8 bases. The ends lost 5 bases at V and 6 bases at J; junction bases unmatched: 5. There are 13 residues in the CDR3. Germline V gives CDR1 MDHEN, CDR2 SYDVKM. In nucleotides, the CDR3 is TGTGCCAGCAGTATCCACAGGGGGGATGGCTACACCTTC. Its protein product is CASSIHRGDGYTF.

The V call is TRBV7-9, the J call TRBJ2-1; a possible D gene is TRBD1 (5 bases). Germline values: CDR1 SEHNR, CDR2 FQNEAQ (reference sequence). The ends were cut back, 5 bases at V and 7 bases at J, with 18 bases in the middle. The CDR3 consists of 15 residues. As DNA, the CDR3 is TGTGCCAGCAGCCCTAGAGTGACAGCGTTTAATGAGCAGTTCTTC. Translated: CASSPRVTAFNEQFF.

The rearrangement joins TRBV6-6 to TRBJ2-1; D may be TRBD2 (6 bases). V lost 6 bases, J lost 3 bases, and 21 bases lay in between. Germline CDR1 is MNHNY and CDR2 is SVGAGI (reference sequence). There are 17 residues in the CDR3. CDR3 sequence (DNA): TGTGCCAGCAGCCCCCGGCAGGGCGGGGTGGGCTACAATGAGCAGTTCTTC. It is translated as CASSPRQGGVGYNEQFF.

V and J are TRBV5-1 and TRBJ2-5; the match to TRBD1 covers 11 bases. This CDR3 comprises 14 residues. Trimming took 4 bases from V and 13 from J; bases not matched to a gene: 12. Germline loops: CDR1 SGHRS, CDR2 YFSETQ. CDR3 DNA: TGCGCCAGCAGCCAGGGACAGGGGGAACACGAGCGGTACTTC. It yields the protein CASSQGQGEHERYF.